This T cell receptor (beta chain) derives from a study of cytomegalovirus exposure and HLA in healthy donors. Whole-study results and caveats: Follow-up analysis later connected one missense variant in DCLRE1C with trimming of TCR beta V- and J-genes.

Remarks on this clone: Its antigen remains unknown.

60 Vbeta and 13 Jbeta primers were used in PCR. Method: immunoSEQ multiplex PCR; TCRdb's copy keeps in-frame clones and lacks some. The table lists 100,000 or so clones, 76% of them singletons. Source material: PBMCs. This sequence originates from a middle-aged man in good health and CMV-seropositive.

CDR3 sequence: CASSLPGQASTDTQYF. The DNA for the CDR3 is TGTGCCAGCAGTCTGCCGGGACAGGCTAGCACAGATACGCAGTATTTT. The rearrangement joins TRBV28 to TRBJ2-3; 8 nucleotides align to TRBD1. The CDR3 covers 16 residues. Trimming removed 5 bases from V and 0 bases from J; junction bases left unmatched: 7. Looked up from germline, CDR1 is MDHEN and CDR2 is SYDVKM.